Listed below are T cell receptor beta chains from one sample, sequenced in a study of shared clonotypes between healthy human individuals. Generated by immunoSEQ multiplex PCR, the TCRdb table keeps only in-frame clones and is missing some. Among about 2.1 million clones listed, roughly 95% were seen once. Sequenced input: naive CD8+ T cells from PBMCs. These receptors originate from a man between 18 and 29 years old in good health. Some clones in this sample may be carry-over from other donors' samples. Each CDR3 is given with its conserved first and last residue. A D gene is named only where the DNA matches it firmly. Clone size is stated in some rows and not others, as once, few, many or a class when expanded.

d_call,clone_size,v_call,j_call,cdr3_aa,cdr3_nt
-,-,TRBV29-1,TRBJ1-4,CSVEERLFNEKLFF,TGCAGCGTTGAAGAGCGGCTATTTAATGAAAAACTGTTTTTT
-,-,TRBV10-2,TRBJ2-7,CASSESGARYEQYF,TGCGCCAGCAGTGAGTCGGGGGCGCGTTACGAGCAGTACTTC
-,-,TRBV29-1,TRBJ1-2,CSVEQTMINYGYTF,TGCAGCGTTGAACAGACAATGATTAACTATGGCTACACCTTC
TRBD2,-,TRBV7-9,TRBJ2-1,CASSPRLAGHPTYNEQFF,TGTGCCAGCAGCCCCAGACTAGCGGGACATCCGACCTACAATGAGCAGTTCTTC
TRBD1,-,TRBV10-3,TRBJ1-1,CAISGTGSEAFF,TGTGCCATCAGCGGGACAGGGAGTGAAGCTTTCTTT
-,-,TRBV7-2,TRBJ2-2,CASSPVGGGGELFF,TGTGCCAGCAGCCCCGTCGGTGGGGGCGGGGAGCTGTTTTTT
-,-,TRBV4-1,TRBJ2-4,CASSQMGLAKNIQYF,TGCGCCAGCAGCCAAATGGGGTTAGCCAAAAACATTCAGTACTTC
-,-,TRBV11-3,TRBJ1-2,CASSFRPSLGYTF,TGTGCCAGCAGCTTCCGGCCGTCCCTGGGCTACACCTTC
-,-,TRBV28,TRBJ1-6,CASSFGVQGSPLHF,TGTGCCAGCAGTTTCGGAGTCCAGGGTTCACCCCTCCACTTT
-,once,TRBV6-6,TRBJ2-7,CASSYISGSSYEQYF,TGTGCCAGCAGTTACATTAGCGGTAGCTCCTACGAGCAGTACTTC
TRBD2,-,TRBV2,TRBJ2-2,CASSTLGGSFVGELFF,TGTGCCAGCAGCACCCTCGGCGGGAGTTTCGTCGGGGAGCTGTTTTTT
-,-,TRBV7-9,TRBJ2-7,CASSLAGGEQYF,TGTGCCAGCAGCTTAGCCGGCGGGGAGCAGTACTTC
TRBD2,-,TRBV25-1,TRBJ2-3,CASSGTSGPANTQYF,TGTGCCAGCAGTGGGACTAGCGGGCCAGCCAATACGCAGTATTTT
-,-,TRBV19,TRBJ2-3,CASSMGGTDTQYF,TGTGCCAGTAGTATGGGGGGAACAGATACGCAGTATTTT
TRBD1,-,TRBV29-1,TRBJ2-1,CSSTTGGAFEQFF,TGCAGCTCCACGACAGGGGGCGCGTTCGAGCAGTTCTTC
-,-,TRBV2,TRBJ1-3,CASIPRPGSSGNTIYF,TGTGCCAGCATACCTCGGCCCGGTAGCTCTGGAAACACCATATATTTT
TRBD2,-,TRBV7-2,TRBJ2-3,CASRPTSVVDTQYF,TGTGCCAGCAGACCAACTAGCGTGGTAGATACGCAGTATTTT
TRBD1,-,TRBV6-5,TRBJ2-5,CASTDTGAVQETQYF,TGTGCCAGCACTGACACAGGGGCCGTACAAGAGACCCAGTACTTC
TRBD1,-,TRBV5-4,TRBJ1-1,CASSPKDRGHRGTEAFF,TGTGCCAGCAGCCCCAAGGACAGGGGCCACCGGGGAACTGAAGCTTTCTTT
-,-,TRBV19,TRBJ2-7,CASSISPGIKYEQYF,TGTGCCAGTAGTATAAGTCCAGGGATAAAGTACGAGCAGTACTTC
TRBD2,-,TRBV28,TRBJ2-3,CASGTGTSGRDAQYF,TGTGCCAGCGGTACCGGGACTAGCGGGAGAGATGCGCAGTATTTT
-,-,TRBV15,TRBJ2-7,CATSQAYFYEQYF,TGTGCCACCAGTCAGGCCTACTTTTACGAGCAGTACTTC
-,-,TRBV6-5,TRBJ2-7,CASSYSTGYEQYF,TGTGCCAGCAGTTACTCGACTGGGTACGAGCAGTACTTC
-,-,TRBV9,TRBJ2-1,CASSEHQDDEQFF,TGTGCCAGCAGCGAACACCAGGATGATGAGCAGTTCTTC
-,once,TRBV27,TRBJ1-3,CASSLLGPRSSGNTIYF,TGTGCCAGCAGTTTACTAGGGCCGCGAAGCTCTGGAAACACCATATATTTT
-,-,TRBV7-2,TRBJ2-2,CASSLASSPIGTGELFF,TGTGCCAGCAGCTTAGCGTCTAGCCCGATTGGCACCGGGGAGCTGTTTTTT
-,-,TRBV18,TRBJ2-3,CASREDTQYF,TGTGCCAGCCGGGAAGATACGCAGTATTTT
TRBD2,-,TRBV6-6,TRBJ2-7,CASSYLTSRSYEQYF,TGTGCCAGCAGTTACTTGACTAGCAGGTCCTACGAGCAGTACTTC
-,-,TRBV7-9,TRBJ2-1,CATSRGEYNEQFF,TGTGCCACCTCGAGGGGGGAGTACAATGAGCAGTTCTTC
TRBD1,-,TRBV7-9,TRBJ2-2,CASSLTGQGTGELFF,TGTGCCAGCAGCTTAACCGGACAGGGTACCGGGGAGCTGTTTTTT
-,-,TRBV14,TRBJ2-7,CASSTRESPSYEQYF,TGTGCCAGCAGTACGAGGGAGTCCCCCTCCTACGAGCAGTACTTC
TRBD2,-,TRBV28,TRBJ2-5,CASRKNSGRDRETQYF,TGTGCCAGCAGAAAAAATAGCGGGAGAGATCGAGAGACCCAGTACTTC
TRBD1,once,TRBV28,TRBJ2-3,CASSWRPGQGEDTQYF,TGTGCCAGCAGTTGGAGACCGGGACAGGGGGAAGATACGCAGTATTTT
-,-,TRBV5-4,TRBJ2-7,CASSFKPGKTYEQYF,TGTGCCAGCAGCTTTAAACCGGGAAAGACCTACGAGCAGTACTTC
-,-,TRBV5-6,TRBJ2-1,CASSIGTGFNEQFF,TGTGCCAGCAGCATCGGGACCGGGTTCAATGAGCAGTTCTTC